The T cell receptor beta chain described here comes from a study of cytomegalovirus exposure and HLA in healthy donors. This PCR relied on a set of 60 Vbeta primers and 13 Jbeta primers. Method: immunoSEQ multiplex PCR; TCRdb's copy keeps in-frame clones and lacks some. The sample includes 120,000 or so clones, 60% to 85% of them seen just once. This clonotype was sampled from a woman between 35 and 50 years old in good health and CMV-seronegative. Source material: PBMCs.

The CDR3 region has the DNA TGTGCCAGCAGTTTATTTTATGAGCTCAATGAGCAGTTCTTC. This translates into CASSLFYELNEQFF. This chain joins TRBV28 and TRBJ2-1; D is uncertain. The germline gives CDR1 MDHEN, CDR2 SYDVKM. CDR3 size: 14 residues. Trimming cost V 1 base and J 6 bases, with 10 bases left between them.